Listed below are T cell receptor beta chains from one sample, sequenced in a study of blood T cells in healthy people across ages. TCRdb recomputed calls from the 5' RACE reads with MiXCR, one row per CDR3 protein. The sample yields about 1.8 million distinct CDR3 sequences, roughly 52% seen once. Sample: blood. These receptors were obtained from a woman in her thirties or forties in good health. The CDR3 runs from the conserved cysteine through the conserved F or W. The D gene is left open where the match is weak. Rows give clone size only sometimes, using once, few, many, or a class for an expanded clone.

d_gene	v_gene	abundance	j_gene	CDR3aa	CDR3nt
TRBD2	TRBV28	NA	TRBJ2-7	CASSLSGGAFDERYF	TGTGCCAGCAGCCTTAGCGGGGGGGCCTTCGATGAGCGGTACTTC
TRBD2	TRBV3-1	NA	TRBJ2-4	CASSPSGASNIQYF	TGTGCCAGCAGCCCTAGCGGGGCGTCAAACATTCAGTACTTC
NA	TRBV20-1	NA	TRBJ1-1	CSASLGAVDTEAFF	TGCAGTGCTAGCCTTGGGGCGGTGGACACTGAAGCTTTCTTT
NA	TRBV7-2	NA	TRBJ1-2	CASSLRTEAYYGYTF	TGTGCCAGCAGTCTCAGGACAGAGGCTTATTATGGCTACACCTTC
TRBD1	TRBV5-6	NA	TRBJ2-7	CASSLPTGGLGEQYF	TGTGCCAGCAGCTTGCCTACAGGGGGATTGGGCGAGCAGTACTTC
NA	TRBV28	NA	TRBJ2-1	CAIATGTQNEQFF	TGTGCCATCGCCACCGGGACCCAGAATGAGCAGTTCTTC
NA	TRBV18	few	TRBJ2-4	CASSPRRVGEQYF	TGTGCCAGCTCACCACGCAGGGTAGGGGAGCAGTACTTC
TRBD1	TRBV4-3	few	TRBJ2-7	CASSPGRGRGRMYEQYF	TGCGCCAGCAGCCCTGGACGGGGCAGGGGGCGCATGTACGAGCAGTACTTC
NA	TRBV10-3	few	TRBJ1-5	CATGQNNQPQHF	TGTGCCACCGGACAGAACAATCAGCCCCAGCATTTT
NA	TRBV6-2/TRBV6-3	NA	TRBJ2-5	CASNKPPQETQYF	TGTGCCAGCAATAAGCCCCCCCAAGAGACCCAGTACTTC
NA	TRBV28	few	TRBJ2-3	CASSFPMGASTDTQYF	TGTGCCAGCAGTTTTCCGATGGGGGCGAGCACAGATACGCAGTATTTT
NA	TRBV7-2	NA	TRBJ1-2	CASSSAPKNRESEGYTF	TGTGCCAGCAGCTCCGCCCCGAAAAACAGGGAGAGTGAGGGCTACACCTTC
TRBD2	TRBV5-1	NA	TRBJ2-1	CASSPGGNPQQFF	TGCGCCAGCAGCCCCGGGGGGAACCCTCAGCAGTTCTTC
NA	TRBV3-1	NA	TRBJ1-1	CASGELNTEAFF	TGTGCCAGCGGGGAACTGAACACTGAAGCTTTCTTT
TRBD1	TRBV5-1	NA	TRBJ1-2	CASGRDRPFYGYTF	TGCGCCAGCGGCCGGGACAGACCGTTCTATGGCTACACCTTC
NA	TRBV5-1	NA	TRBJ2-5	CASSLYRSSQETQYF	TGCGCCAGCAGCTTGTACAGGAGCAGTCAAGAGACCCAGTACTTC
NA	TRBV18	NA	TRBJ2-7	CASSPVGGHEQYF	TGTGCCAGCTCACCAGTGGGGGGCCACGAGCAGTACTTC